Listed here is a single TCR beta chain. The antigen is not known. V dropped 11 bases and J dropped 7; count of bases not matched to a gene: 8. The CDR3 extends over 12 amino acids. CDR1 and CDR2 (germline): ENHRY, SYGVKD. This entry belongs to a study of OX40 agonist ivuxolimab in advanced cancers. Study-level information: Earlier treatment with anti-PD-1, anti-PD-L1 or anti-CTLA-4 was permitted, and approximately 38% had received some.

TCRdb's copy holds only in-frame clones and misses some; the assay was immunoSEQ multiplex PCR. This sample has 80,000 to 90,000 clones, with 84% found just once. Study findings and constraints: Antigen specificity remained undetermined for the expanded peripheral T cells.

Specimen: CD4+ or CD8+ T cells sorted from blood, collected in a trial of the OX40 agonist ivuxolimab. This chain links TRBV10-3 with TRBJ2-1, with 7 bases matching TRBD1. This clonotype was obtained from an adult with an advanced solid tumor such as melanoma, head and neck, liver or kidney cancer. CDR3 DNA: TGTGCCTCTAGGGACAGCCCGAATGAGCAGTTCTTC. This gives the protein CASRDSPNEQFF.